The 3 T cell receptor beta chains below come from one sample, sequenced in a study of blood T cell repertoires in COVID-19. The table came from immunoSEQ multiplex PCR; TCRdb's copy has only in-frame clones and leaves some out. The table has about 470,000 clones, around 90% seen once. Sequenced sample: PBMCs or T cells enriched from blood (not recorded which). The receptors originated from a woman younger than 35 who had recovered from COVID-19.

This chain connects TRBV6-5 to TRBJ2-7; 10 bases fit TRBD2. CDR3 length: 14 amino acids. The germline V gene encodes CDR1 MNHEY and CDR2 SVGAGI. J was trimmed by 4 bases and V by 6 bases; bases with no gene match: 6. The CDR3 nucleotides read TGTGCCAGCAGGGAGCGGGGGGGTATATACGAGCAGTACTTC. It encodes CASRERGGIYEQYF.

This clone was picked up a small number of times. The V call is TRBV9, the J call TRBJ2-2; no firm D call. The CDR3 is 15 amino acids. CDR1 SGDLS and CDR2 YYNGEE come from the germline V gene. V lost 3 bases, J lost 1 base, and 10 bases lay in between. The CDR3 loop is CASSGLRENTGELFF. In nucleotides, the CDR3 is TGTGCCAGCAGCGGGTTGCGAGAGAACACCGGGGAGCTGTTTTTT.

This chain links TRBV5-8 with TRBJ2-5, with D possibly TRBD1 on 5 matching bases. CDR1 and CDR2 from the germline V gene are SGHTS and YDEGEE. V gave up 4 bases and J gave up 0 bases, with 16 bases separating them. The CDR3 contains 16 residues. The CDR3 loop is CASSATDSGYQETQYF. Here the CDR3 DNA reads TGTGCCAGCAGCGCCACTGATTCAGGGTACCAAGAGACCCAGTACTTC.